This T cell receptor (beta chain) was recovered during a study of blood T cell repertoires in COVID-19. V lost 4 bases and J 4 bases, leaving 8 bases between the germline ends. The CDR3 extends over 14 amino acids. Germline CDR1 and CDR2: ENHRY and SYGVKD. Only in-frame clones appear in the TCRdb table, and some are missing; sequencing was by immunoSEQ multiplex PCR. The sample contains about 90,000 clones, around 88% of which appear only once. The chain combines TRBV10-3 with TRBJ1-6, with D tentatively TRBD1 (6 bases). The specimen sequenced was peripheral blood. The origin of this receptor is a man between 60 and 75 years old with acute or convalescent COVID-19. CDR3 sequence reads: CAISVDRYNSPLHF. The CDR3 DNA reads TGTGCCATCAGTGTCGACAGGTATAATTCACCCCTCCACTTT.